This TCR beta chain was documented in a study of blood T cell repertoires in COVID-19. Looking at the study overall: Samples taken during acute and convalescent COVID-19 were collected in the United States, Italy and Spain.

V shed 2 bases and J shed 9 bases, with 18 bases lying between them. The CDR3 is 14 residues long. Germline CDR1 SGHRS, CDR2 YFSETQ. Method: immunoSEQ multiplex PCR; TCRdb's copy keeps in-frame clones and lacks some. This table has roughly 150,000 clones, 80% to 95% appearing once. The sequenced material came from peripheral blood. This clonotype was sampled from a woman aged 60-75 years with COVID-19, enrolled during active disease. The V call is TRBV5-1, the J call TRBJ2-7, with a possible D match to TRBD1 (6 bases). The CDR3, as DNA: TGCGCCAGCAGCTTACAGGGCCTCAGCGAGGGGCAGTACTTC. Its protein is CASSLQGLSEGQYF.